The clone carrying this TCR beta chain was counted once. This specimen belongs to a study of OX40 agonist ivuxolimab in advanced cancers. The J segment lost 5 bases and the V segment lost 2 bases, leaving 5 bases of the junction unmatched. The CDR3 sequence is 15 residues long. The germline gives CDR1 MGHRA, CDR2 YSYEKL. Data came from immunoSEQ multiplex PCR; TCRdb stores just in-frame clones and leaves some out. The sample holds under 80,000 clones, about 88% seen once. This sequence was found in an adult with an advanced solid tumor such as melanoma, head and neck, liver or kidney cancer. Sequenced material: CD4+ or CD8+ T cells sorted from blood, taken in a trial of the OX40 agonist ivuxolimab. J is TRBJ2-7 and V is TRBV4-1; the match to TRBD2 covers 11 bases. The CDR3 nucleotides read TGCGCCAGCAGCCAACAACTAGCGGGAGCTAACGAGCAGTACTTC. This sequence encodes CASSQQLAGANEQYF.